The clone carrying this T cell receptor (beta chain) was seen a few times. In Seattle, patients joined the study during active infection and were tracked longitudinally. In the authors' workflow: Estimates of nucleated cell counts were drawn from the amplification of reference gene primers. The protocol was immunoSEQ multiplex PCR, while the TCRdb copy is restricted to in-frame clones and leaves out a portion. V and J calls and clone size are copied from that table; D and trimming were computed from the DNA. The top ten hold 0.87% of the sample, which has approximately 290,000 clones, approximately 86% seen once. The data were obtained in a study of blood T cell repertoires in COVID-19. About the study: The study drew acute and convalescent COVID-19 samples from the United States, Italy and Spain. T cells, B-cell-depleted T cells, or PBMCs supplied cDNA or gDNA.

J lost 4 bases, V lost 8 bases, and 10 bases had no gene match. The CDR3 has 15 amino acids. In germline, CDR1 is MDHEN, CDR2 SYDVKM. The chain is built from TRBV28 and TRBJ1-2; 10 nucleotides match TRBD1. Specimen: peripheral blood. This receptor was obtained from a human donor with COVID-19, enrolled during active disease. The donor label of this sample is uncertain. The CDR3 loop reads CASQIPGQGSYGYTF. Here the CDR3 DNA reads TGTGCCAGCCAAATCCCGGGACAGGGGTCCTATGGCTACACCTTC.